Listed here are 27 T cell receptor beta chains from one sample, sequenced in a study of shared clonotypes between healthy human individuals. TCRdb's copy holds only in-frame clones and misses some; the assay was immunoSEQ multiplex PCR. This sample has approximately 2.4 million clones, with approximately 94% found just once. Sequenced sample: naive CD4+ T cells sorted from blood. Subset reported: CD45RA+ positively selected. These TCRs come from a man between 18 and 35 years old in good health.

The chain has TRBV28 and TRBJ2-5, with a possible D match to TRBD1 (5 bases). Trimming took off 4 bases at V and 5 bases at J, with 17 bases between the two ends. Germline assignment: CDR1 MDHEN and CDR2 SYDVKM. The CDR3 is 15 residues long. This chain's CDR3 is CASSSMTDSLETQYF. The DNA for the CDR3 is TGTGCCAGCAGTTCAATGACAGACTCTCTGGAGACCCAGTACTTC.

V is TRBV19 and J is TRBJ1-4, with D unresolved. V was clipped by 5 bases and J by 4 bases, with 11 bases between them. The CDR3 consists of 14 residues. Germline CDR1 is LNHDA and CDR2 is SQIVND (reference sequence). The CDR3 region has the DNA TGTGCCAGTAGTTTCGACGCCAGTAATGAAAAACTGTTTTTT. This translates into CASSFDASNEKLFF.

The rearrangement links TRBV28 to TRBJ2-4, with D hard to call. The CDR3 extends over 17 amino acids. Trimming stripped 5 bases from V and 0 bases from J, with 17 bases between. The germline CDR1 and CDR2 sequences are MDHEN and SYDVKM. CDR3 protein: CASSLISGSGAKNIQYF. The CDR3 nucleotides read TGTGCCAGCAGTCTGATAAGTGGTTCGGGAGCCAAAAACATTCAGTACTTC.

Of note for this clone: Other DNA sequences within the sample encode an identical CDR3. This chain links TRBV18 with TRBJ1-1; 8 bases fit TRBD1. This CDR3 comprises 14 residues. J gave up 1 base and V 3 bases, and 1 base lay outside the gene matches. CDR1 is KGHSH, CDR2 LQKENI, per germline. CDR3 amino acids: CASSPGTGNTEAFF. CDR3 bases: TGTGCCAGCTCACCGGGGACAGGGAACACTGAAGCTTTCTTT.

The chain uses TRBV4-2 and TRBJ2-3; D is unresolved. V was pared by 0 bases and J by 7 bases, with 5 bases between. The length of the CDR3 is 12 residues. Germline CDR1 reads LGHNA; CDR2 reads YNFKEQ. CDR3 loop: CASSQEGYTQYF. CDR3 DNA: TGTGCCAGCAGCCAAGAAGGATATACGCAGTATTTT.

CDR3 amino acids: CASYTSGGAVDTQYF. DNA of the CDR3: TGTGCCAGCTACACTAGCGGGGGGGCGGTAGATACGCAGTATTTT. The rearrangement uses TRBV6-6 and TRBJ2-3; 13 nucleotides agree with TRBD2. CDR1 MNHNY and CDR2 SVGAGI come from the germline V gene (reference sequence). V dropped 8 bases and J dropped 5; count of bases not matched to a gene: 7. The CDR3 loop spans 15 amino acids.

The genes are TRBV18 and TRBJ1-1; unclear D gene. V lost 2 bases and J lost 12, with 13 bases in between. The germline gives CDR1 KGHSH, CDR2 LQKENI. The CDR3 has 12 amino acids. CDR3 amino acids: CASSPADREPFF. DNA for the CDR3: TGTGCCAGCTCACCAGCTGATAGGGAACCTTTCTTT. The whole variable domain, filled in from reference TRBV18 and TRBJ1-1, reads NAGVMQNPRHLVRRRGQEARLRCSPMKGHSHVYWYRQLPEEGLKFMVYLQKENIIDESGMPKERFSAEFPKEGPSILRIQQVVRGDSAAYFCASSPADREPFFGQGTRLTVV.

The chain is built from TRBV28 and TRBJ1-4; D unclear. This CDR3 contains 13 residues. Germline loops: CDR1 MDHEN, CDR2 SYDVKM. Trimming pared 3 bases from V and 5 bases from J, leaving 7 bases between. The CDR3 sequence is CASSLGANEKLFF. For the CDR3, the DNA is TGTGCCAGCAGTTTGGGAGCAAATGAAAAACTGTTTTTT. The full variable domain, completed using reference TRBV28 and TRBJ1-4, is DVKVTQSSRYLVKRTGEKVFLECVQDMDHENMFWYRQDPGLGLRLIYFSYDVKMKEKGDIPEGYSVSREKKERFSLILESASTNQTSMYLCASSLGANEKLFFGSGTQLSVL.

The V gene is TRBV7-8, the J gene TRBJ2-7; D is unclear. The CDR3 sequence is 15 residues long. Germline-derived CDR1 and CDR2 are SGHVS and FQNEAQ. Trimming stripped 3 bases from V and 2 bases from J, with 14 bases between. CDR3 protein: CASSFTYTLPYEQYF. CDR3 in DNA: TGTGCCAGCAGCTTCACCTATACCCTACCCTACGAGCAGTACTTC.

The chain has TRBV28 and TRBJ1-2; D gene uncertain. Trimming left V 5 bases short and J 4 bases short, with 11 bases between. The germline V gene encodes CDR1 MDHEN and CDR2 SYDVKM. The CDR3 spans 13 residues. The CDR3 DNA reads TGTGCCAGCAGTCCCCAAGCCGGCTATGGCTACACCTTC. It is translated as CASSPQAGYGYTF.

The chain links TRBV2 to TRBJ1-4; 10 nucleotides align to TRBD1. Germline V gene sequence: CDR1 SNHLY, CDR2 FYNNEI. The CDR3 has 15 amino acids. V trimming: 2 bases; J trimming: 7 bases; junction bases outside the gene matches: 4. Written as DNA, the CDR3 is TGTGCCAGCAGTGAAAGGACAGGGGGGGGTGAAAAACTGTTTTTT. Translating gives CASSERTGGGEKLFF.

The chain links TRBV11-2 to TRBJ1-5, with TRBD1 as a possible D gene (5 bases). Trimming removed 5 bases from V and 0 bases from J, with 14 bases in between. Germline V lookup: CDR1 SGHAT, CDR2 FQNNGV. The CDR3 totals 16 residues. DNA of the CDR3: TGTGCCAGCAGCGGAGGGGCGGCAGATAGCAATCAGCCCCAGCATTTT. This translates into CASSGGAADSNQPQHF.

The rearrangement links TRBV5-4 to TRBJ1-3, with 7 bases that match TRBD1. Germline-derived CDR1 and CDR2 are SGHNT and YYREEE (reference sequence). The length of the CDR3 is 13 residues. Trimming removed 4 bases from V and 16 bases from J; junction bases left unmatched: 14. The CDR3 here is CASSLGQNLLKYF. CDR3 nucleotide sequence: TGTGCCAGCAGCCTGGGACAGAATCTTTTGAAGTATTTT.

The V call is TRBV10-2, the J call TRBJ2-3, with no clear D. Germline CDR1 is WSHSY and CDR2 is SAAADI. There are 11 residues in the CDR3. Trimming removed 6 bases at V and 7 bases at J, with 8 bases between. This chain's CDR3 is CASRSWNTQYF. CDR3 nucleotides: TGCGCCAGCAGGTCGTGGAATACGCAGTATTTT.

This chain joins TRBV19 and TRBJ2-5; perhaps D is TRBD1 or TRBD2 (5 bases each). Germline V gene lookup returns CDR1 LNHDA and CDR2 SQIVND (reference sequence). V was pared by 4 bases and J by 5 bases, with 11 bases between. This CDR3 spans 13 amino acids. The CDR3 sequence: CASSSEGDETQYF. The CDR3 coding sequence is TGTGCCAGTAGTAGTGAAGGGGACGAGACCCAGTACTTC.

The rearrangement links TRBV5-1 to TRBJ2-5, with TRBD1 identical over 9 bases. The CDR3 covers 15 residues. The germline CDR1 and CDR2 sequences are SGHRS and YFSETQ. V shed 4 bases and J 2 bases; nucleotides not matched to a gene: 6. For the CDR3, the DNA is TGCGCCAGCAGCCAGACAGGGGGACCACAAGAGACCCAGTACTTC. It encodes CASSQTGGPQETQYF.

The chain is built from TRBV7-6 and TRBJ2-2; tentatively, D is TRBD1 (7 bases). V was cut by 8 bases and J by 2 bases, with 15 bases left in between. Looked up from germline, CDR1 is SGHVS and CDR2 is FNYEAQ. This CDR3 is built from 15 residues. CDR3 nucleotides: TGTGCCAGCTCCAGGGGGGACAGAAACACCGGGGAGCTGTTTTTT. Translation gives CASSRGDRNTGELFF.

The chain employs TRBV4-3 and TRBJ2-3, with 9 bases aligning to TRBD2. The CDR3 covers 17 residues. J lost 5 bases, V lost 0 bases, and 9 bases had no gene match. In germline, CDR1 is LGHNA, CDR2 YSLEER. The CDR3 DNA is TGCGCCAGCAGCCAAGAAATCGCGGGAGGGGGTGGAGATACGCAGTATTTT. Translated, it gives CASSQEIAGGGGDTQYF.

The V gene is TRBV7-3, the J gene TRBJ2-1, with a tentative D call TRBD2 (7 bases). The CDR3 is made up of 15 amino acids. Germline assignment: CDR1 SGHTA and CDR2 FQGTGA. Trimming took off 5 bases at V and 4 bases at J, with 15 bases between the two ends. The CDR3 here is CASSQGKRDYNEQFF. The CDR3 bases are TGTGCCAGCAGCCAGGGGAAGCGGGATTACAATGAGCAGTTCTTC.

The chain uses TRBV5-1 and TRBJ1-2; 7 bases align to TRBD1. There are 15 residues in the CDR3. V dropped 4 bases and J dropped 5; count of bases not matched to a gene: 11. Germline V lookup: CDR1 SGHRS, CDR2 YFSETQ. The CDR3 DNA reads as TGCGCCAGCAGCCTACCGGGACAGCCACGATATGGCTACACCTTC. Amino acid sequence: CASSLPGQPRYGYTF.

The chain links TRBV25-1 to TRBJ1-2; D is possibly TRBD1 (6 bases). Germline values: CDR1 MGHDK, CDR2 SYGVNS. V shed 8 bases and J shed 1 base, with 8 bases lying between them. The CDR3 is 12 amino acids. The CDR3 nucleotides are TGTGCCAGCCAAGGGGGTAACTATGGCTACACCTTC. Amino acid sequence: CASQGGNYGYTF.

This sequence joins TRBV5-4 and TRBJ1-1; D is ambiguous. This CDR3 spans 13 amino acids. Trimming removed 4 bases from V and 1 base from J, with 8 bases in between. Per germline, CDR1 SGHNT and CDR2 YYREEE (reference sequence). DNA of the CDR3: TGTGCCAGCAGCCGGTCAGGGAACACTGAAGCTTTCTTT. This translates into CASSRSGNTEAFF.

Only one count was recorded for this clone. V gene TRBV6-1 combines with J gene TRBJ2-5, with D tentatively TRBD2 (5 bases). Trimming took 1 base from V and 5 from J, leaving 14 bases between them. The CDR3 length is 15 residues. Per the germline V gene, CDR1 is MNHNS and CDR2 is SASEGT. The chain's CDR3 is CASSEVAGVRETQYF. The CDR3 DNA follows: TGTGCCAGCAGTGAAGTGGCCGGGGTCCGGGAGACCCAGTACTTC.

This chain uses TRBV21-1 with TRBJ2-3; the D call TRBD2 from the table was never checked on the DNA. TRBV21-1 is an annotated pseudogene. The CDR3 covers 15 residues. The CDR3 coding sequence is TGTGCCAGCAGCCGCCCGGGAGTACGCACAGATACGCAGTATTTT. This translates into CASSRPGVRTDTQYF.

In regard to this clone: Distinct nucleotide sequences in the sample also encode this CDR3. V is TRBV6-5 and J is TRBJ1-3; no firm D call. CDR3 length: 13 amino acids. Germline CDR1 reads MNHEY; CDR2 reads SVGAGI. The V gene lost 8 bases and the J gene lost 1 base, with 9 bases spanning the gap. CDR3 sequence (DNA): TGTGCCAGCTCTCGGGGATCTGGAAACACCATATATTTT. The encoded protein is CASSRGSGNTIYF.

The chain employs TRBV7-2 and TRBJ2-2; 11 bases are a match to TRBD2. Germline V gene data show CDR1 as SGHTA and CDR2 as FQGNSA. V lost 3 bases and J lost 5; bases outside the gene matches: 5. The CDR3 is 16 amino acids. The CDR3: CASSFGLAGWTGELFF. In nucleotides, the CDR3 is TGTGCCAGCAGCTTCGGACTAGCGGGTTGGACCGGGGAGCTGTTTTTT.

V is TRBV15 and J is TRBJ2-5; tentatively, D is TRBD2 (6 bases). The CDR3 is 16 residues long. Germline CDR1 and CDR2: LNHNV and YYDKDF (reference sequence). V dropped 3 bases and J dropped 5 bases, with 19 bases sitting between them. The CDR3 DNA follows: TGTGCCACCAGCAGCCTTTCGGAAGGGAGGCGGGAGACCCAGTACTTC. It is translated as CATSSLSEGRRETQYF.